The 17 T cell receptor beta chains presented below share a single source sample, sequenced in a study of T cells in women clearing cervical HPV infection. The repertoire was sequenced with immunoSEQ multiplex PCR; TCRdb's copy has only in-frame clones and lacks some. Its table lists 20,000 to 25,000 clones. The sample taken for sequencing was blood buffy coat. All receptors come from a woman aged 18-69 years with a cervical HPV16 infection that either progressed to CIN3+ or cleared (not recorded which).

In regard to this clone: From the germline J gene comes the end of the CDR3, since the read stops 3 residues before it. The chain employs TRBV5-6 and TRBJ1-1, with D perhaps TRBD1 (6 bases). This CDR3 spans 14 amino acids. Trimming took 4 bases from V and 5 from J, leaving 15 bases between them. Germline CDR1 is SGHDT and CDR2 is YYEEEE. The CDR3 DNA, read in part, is TGTGCCAGCAGCCAGGGACAATTTCGGACTGAA. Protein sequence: CASSQGQFRTE. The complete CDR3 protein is CASSQGQFRTEAFF.

The part of the CDR3 DNA that was read is TGTGCCAGCAGCAGCCTATCTAGCTGGTCGATGGGATACGAG. Amino acids: CASSSLSSWSMGYE. The entire CDR3 is CASSSLSSWSMGYEQYF. The chain is built from TRBV2 and TRBJ2-7, with a weak D call TRBD2 (5 bases). The read stops 3 residues short of the end of the CDR3; the missing end is completed from the germline J gene. Trimming took off 6 bases at V and 4 bases at J, with 25 bases between the two ends. Per the germline V gene, CDR1 is SNHLY and CDR2 is FYNNEI. CDR3 length: 17 residues.

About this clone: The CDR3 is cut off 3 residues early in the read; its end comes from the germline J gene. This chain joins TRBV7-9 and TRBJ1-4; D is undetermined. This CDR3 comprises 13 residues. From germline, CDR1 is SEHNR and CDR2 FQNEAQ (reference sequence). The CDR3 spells CASSWAAGEGLFF. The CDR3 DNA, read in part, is TGTGCCAGCAGCTGGGCGGCCGGGGAAGGA.

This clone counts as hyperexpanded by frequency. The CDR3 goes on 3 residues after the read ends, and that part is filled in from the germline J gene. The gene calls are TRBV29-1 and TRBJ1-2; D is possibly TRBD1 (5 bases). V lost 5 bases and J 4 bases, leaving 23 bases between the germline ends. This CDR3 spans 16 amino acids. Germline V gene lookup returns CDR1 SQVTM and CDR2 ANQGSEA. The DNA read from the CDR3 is TGCAGCGTTAGGAGGCAGGGAATGAAGGGGCTCTATGGC. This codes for CSVRRQGMKGLYG. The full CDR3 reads CSVRRQGMKGLYGYTF.

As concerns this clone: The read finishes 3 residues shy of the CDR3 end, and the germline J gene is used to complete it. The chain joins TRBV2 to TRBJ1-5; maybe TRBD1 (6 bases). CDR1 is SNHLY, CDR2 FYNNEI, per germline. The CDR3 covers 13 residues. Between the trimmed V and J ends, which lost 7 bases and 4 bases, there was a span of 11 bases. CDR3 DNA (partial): TGTGCCAGCAAGAGGGACACTAATCAGCCC. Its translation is CASKRDTNQP. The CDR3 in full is CASKRDTNQPQHF.

The part of the CDR3 DNA that was read is TGCAGTGCTTTCGGGCGGGAGATGGTGAGTGAG. Translated, it gives CSAFGREMVSE. Given in full, the CDR3 is CSAFGREMVSEQFF. The V call is TRBV20-1, the J call TRBJ2-1; 7 bases are shared with TRBD2. The CDR3 is cut off 3 residues early in the read; its end comes from the germline J gene. The CDR3 runs 14 residues. Germline CDR1 DFQATT, CDR2 SNEGSKA (reference sequence). J lost 9 bases, V lost 5 bases, and 13 bases had no gene match.

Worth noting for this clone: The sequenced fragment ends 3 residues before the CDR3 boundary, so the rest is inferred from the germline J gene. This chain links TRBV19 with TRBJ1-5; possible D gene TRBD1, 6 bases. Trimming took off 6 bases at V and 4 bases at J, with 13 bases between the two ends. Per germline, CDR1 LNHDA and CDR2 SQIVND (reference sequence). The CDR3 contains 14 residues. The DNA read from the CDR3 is TGTGCCAGTAGGGTGCAGGGGACAAATCAGCCC. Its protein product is CASRVQGTNQP. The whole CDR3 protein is CASRVQGTNQPQHF.

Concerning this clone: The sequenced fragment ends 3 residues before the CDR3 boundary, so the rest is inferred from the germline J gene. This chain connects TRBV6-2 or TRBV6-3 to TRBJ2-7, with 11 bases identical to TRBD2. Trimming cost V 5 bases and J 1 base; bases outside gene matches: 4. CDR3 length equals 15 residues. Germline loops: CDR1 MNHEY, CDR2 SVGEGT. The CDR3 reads CASSVLAGGSYEQYF. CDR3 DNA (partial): TGTGCCAGCAGTGTCCTAGCGGGAGGTTCCTACGAG.

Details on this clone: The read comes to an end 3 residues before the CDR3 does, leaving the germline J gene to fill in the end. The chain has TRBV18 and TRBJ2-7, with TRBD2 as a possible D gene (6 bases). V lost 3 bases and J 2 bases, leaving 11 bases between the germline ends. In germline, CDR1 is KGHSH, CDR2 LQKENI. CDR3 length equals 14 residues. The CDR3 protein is CASSPRGTAYEQYF. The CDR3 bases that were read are TGTGCCAGCTCACCGCGGGGCACAGCCTACGAG.

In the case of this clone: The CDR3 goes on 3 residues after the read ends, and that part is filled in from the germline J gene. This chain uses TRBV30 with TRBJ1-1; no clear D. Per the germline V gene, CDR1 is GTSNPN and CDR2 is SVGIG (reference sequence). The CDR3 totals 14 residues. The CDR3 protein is CASRDQLGRGSAFF. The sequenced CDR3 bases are TGTGCCTCTCGCGACCAGCTGGGTCGGGGTTCA. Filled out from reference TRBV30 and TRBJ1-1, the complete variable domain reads SQTIHQWPATLVQPVGSPLSLECTVEGTSNPNLYWYRQAAGRGLQLLFYSVGIGQISSEVPQNLSASRPQDRQFILSSKKLLLSDSGFYLCASRDQLGRGSAFFGQGTRLTVV.

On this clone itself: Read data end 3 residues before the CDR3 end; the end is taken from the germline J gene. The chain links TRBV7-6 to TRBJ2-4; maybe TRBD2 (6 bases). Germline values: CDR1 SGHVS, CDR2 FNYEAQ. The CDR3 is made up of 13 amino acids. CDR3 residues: CASSLIGGGGQYF. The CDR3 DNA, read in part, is TGTGCCAGCAGCCTAATCGGGGGAGGTGGT.

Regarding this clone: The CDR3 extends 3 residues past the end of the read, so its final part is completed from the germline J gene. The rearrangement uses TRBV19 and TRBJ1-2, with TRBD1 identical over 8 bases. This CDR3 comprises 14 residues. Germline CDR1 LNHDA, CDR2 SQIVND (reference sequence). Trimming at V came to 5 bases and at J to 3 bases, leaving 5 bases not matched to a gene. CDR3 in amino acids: CASSPTGVYYGYTF. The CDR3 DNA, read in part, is TGTGCCAGTAGTCCGACAGGGGTGTACTATGGC.

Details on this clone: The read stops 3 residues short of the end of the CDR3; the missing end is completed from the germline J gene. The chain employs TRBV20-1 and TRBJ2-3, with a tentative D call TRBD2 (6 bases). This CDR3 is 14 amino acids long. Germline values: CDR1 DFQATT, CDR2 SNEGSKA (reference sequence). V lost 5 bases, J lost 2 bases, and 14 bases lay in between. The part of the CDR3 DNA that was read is TGCAGTGCTCCCCGACTAGGGGTCACAGATACG. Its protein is CSAPRLGVTDT. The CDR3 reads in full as CSAPRLGVTDTQYF.

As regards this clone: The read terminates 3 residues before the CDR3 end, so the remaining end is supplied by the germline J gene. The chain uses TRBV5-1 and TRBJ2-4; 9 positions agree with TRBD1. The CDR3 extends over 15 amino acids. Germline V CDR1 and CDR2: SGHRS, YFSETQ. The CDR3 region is CASSWVQGAGETQYF. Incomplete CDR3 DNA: TGCGCCAGCAGTTGGGTACAGGGGGCGGGAGAGACT.

The part of the CDR3 DNA that was read is TGCGCCAGCAGCTTGGGCGGGGGAGAGACCGGGGAG. Translating it yields CASSLGGGETGE. The full CDR3 protein is CASSLGGGETGELFF. The chain couples TRBV5-1 to TRBJ2-2; 7 bases agree with TRBD2. The read is 3 residues too short to cover the CDR3 end, so that end is filled in from the germline J gene. The CDR3 has 15 residues. CDR1 is SGHRS, CDR2 YFSETQ, per germline. V lost 0 bases to trimming and J lost 5 bases; unmatched junction nucleotides: 4.

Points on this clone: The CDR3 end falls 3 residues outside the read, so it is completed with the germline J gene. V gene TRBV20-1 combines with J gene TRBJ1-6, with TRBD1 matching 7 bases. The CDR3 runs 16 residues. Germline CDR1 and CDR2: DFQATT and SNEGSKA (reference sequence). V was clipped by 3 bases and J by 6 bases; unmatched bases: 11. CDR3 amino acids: CSARAIGRGSNSPLHF. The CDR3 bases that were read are TGCAGTGCTAGGGCAATAGGCAGGGGGAGTAATTCACCC.

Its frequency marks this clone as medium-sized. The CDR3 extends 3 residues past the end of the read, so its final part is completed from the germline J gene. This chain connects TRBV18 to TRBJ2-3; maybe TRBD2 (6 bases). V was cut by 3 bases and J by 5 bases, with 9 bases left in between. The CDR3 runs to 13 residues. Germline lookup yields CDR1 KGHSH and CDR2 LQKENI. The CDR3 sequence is CASSPGGVDTQYF. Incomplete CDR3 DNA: TGTGCCAGCTCACCCGGGGGTGTAGATACG.